This T cell receptor (beta chain) is from a study of graft-versus-host responses after intestinal transplantation. In this sample, this clone turned up once. Its antigen is unknown. Regarding the study as a whole: In recipient marrow, GvH clones were found, and some appeared first in ileum or blood.

In germline, CDR1 is SQVTM, CDR2 ANQGSEA. V was cut by 7 bases and J by 8 bases, with 11 bases left in between. The CDR3 has 11 residues. Measured with immunoSEQ multiplex PCR; TCRdb has only the in-frame clones, and not every one. The repertoire holds about 110,000 clones, roughly 93% seen once, with 1% to 1.5% in the top ten. This sequence was found in a human donor who was the organ donor for an intestinal transplant. The rearrangement joins TRBV29-1 to TRBJ2-2; D unresolved. The source was unstimulated CD8+ T cells sorted from spleen or lymph node cells, collected before transplant. As DNA, the CDR3 is TGCAGCGCCATATTAAGTGGGGAGCTGTTTTTT. This gives the protein CSAILSGELFF.